This TCR beta chain was captured in a study of T cells in Graves' hyperthyroidism and ophthalmopathy. Overall study results and limits: Ophthalmopathy was separated from stable hyperthyroidism by a 13 V-J model.

Amplified TCR beta CDR3 regions derived from RNA transcripts. A first-round RT-PCR of the TCR CDR3 used the HTBI primer set. Each CDR3 protein gets one entry after TCRdb re-called the multiplex PCR reads with MiXCR. The sample includes 340,000 or so distinct CDR3 sequences, 15% to 20% of them seen just once. The V gene's germline CDR1 is SEHNR and CDR2 FQNEAQ (reference sequence). This CDR3 is 16 amino acids long. Trimming left V 6 bases short and J 3 bases short, with 20 bases between. Remarks on this clonotype: The antigen remains undetermined.

This clonotype was obtained from a woman in her forties or fifties with Graves' hyperthyroidism. The chain joins TRBV7-9 to TRBJ1-1, with D maybe TRBD1 (6 bases). Sequenced input: blood. This CDR3 reads CASSRWGGVGYTEAFF. Here the CDR3 DNA reads TGTGCCAGCAGTAGATGGGGGGGCGTGGGGTACACTGAAGCTTTCTTT.